The next 8 T cell receptor beta chains were all read from a single sample in a study of post-analysis software for immune sequencing data. Study results and limitations: Patients showed TRBV5-6, TRBV5-1 and TRBV20-1 among 4 or 5 TRBV segments more frequent than in controls.

Antigens of these TCRs are unknown. Unique molecular identifiers were present in the TCR beta cDNA libraries. One entry per CDR3 protein, called by TCRdb with MiXCR from the PCR reads. The data show 650,000 to 900,000 distinct CDR3 sequences, with about half seen just once and 4.9% held by the top ten. Source material: blood. The receptors derive from a girl aged 5-17 years with multiple sclerosis.

The chain combines TRBV5-1 with TRBJ2-5; D perhaps matches TRBD2 (5 bases). The V gene lost 6 bases and the J gene lost 5 bases, with 14 bases spanning the gap. The CDR3 contains 13 residues. CDR1 and CDR2 from the germline V gene are SGHRS and YFSETQ. The CDR3 here is CASKDESGETQYF. The CDR3 nucleotides read TGCGCCAGCAAGGACGAGAGCGGCGAGACCCAGTACTTC.

The DNA for the CDR3 is TGTGCCACCAGCAGTACTGGAGGAATTAACTATGGCTACACCTTC. Protein: CATSSTGGINYGYTF. The chain has TRBV15 and TRBJ1-2, with no clear D. V was trimmed by 3 bases and J by 1 base, leaving 12 bases between them. The CDR3 sequence is 15 residues long. Germline V lookup: CDR1 LNHNV, CDR2 YYDKDF (reference sequence).

The chain uses TRBV6-1 and TRBJ2-1; D is unclear. Trimming shortened V by 5 bases and J by 7 bases, and 18 bases separated the two germline ends. Germline V gene data show CDR1 as MNHNS and CDR2 as SASEGT. The CDR3 spans 15 residues. In nucleotides, the CDR3 is TGTGCCAGCAGTCCCCCATTGGAGCTGTGGAATGAGCAGTTCTTC. Translating it yields CASSPPLELWNEQFF.

The chain is built from TRBV6-1 and TRBJ2-7; TRBD1 matches at 7 bases. The better agreement between TRBJ2-5 and the DNA end casts doubt on the J call. CDR3 size: 16 residues. Germline V gene sequence: CDR1 MNHNS, CDR2 SASEGT. In DNA form, the CDR3 reads TGTGCCAGCAGTCCCGGACAGGAGCCCTTTAGGGCGACCCAGTACTTC. Translation gives CASSPGQEPFRATQYF.

The chain uses TRBV29-1 and TRBJ1-1; 11 bases align to TRBD1. Unmatched junction bases numbered 11, after V lost 7 bases and J lost 1 base. CDR3 size: 16 residues. CDR1 SQVTM and CDR2 ANQGSEA come from the germline V gene. The CDR3 here is CSALDRGRGGNTEAFF. The CDR3 nucleotides read TGCAGCGCCCTGGACAGGGGGCGAGGTGGGAACACTGAAGCTTTCTTT. Based on the CDR3 plus reference TRBV29-1 and TRBJ1-1, the full variable domain is SAVISQKPSRDICQRGTSLTIQCQVDSQVTMMFWYRQQPGQSLTLIATANQGSEATYESGFVIDKFPISRPNLTFSTLTVSNMSPEDSSIYLCSALDRGRGGNTEAFFGQGTRLTVV.

The chain couples TRBV7-9 to TRBJ1-5; weak D call: TRBD1 (5 bases). This CDR3 spans 16 amino acids. CDR1 and CDR2 (germline): SEHNR, FQNEAQ (reference sequence). Trimming removed 1 base from V and 5 bases from J, with 15 bases in between. DNA for the CDR3: TGTGCCAGCAGCTTAGAAGAGGGGTTAGGGTATCAGCCCCAGCATTTT. Translation gives CASSLEEGLGYQPQHF.

This clonotype came up a few times. The CDR3 DNA reads as TGCAGCGTTGAAGGTGCAGAAGGGCCTGTCGAGCAGTACTTC. Protein product: CSVEGAEGPVEQYF. The rearrangement links TRBV29-1 to TRBJ2-7; D gene ambiguous. Germline V lookup: CDR1 SQVTM, CDR2 ANQGSEA. Trimming cost V 1 base and J 6 bases, with 16 bases left between them. This CDR3 region has 14 residues.

This clonotype was seen only a few times. This chain uses TRBV9 with TRBJ2-3; no definite D call. The CDR3 is 15 residues long. V shed 4 bases and J shed 0 bases, with 12 bases lying between them. From germline, CDR1 is SGDLS and CDR2 YYNGEE. DNA of the CDR3: TGTGCCAGCAGCTTCGGCGCCGCAAGCACAGATACGCAGTATTTT. Translated, it gives CASSFGAASTDTQYF.